A single sample is the source of the 30 T cell receptor beta chains below, sequenced in a study of blood T cell repertoires in COVID-19. Libraries were prepared by immunoSEQ multiplex PCR; TCRdb keeps only in-frame clonotypes and omits some of them. The table records around 65,000 clones, roughly 81% of them present only once. Sequencing was performed on peripheral blood. Source of these receptors: a human donor in a cohort sampled during active COVID-19.

In its sample, this clone is medium-sized. V usage is TRBV19 and J usage is TRBJ1-2; D gene uncertain. This CDR3 has 13 residues. The V end lost 5 bases, the J end lost 3 bases, and 10 bases lay between the germline ends. The germline V gene encodes CDR1 LNHDA and CDR2 SQIVND (reference sequence). CDR3 loop: CASSSRGDYGYTF. The CDR3 DNA follows: TGTGCCAGTAGTTCTCGGGGAGACTATGGCTACACCTTC.

In this sample, this clone turned up once. The chain is built from TRBV18 and TRBJ2-7; D might be TRBD2 (5 bases). The V gene's germline CDR1 is KGHSH and CDR2 LQKENI. The CDR3 spans 14 residues. V was pared by 4 bases and J by 2 bases, with 12 bases between. The CDR3 nucleotides are TGTGCCAGCTCACGAGGGTCCCTTACCTACGAGCAGTACTTC. It translates to CASSRGSLTYEQYF.

This chain links TRBV18 with TRBJ2-1; perhaps TRBD1 as D (5 bases). CDR1 and CDR2 (germline): KGHSH, LQKENI. CDR3 size: 15 residues. Trimming stripped 2 bases from V and 3 bases from J, with 11 bases between. This CDR3 is CASSPREQVYNEQFF. CDR3 in DNA: TGTGCCAGCTCACCAAGGGAACAGGTCTACAATGAGCAGTTCTTC.

The chain links TRBV28 to TRBJ1-4; weak D call: TRBD1 (5 bases). V was pared by 1 base and J by 8 bases, with 5 bases between. From germline, CDR1 is MDHEN and CDR2 SYDVKM. This CDR3 has 12 residues. The CDR3: CASSLSGEKLFF. The CDR3 DNA follows: TGTGCCAGCAGTTTATCAGGGGAAAAACTGTTTTTT.

The J gene is TRBJ2-1, the V gene TRBV7-9, with a possible D match to TRBD2 (5 bases). The CDR3 contains 12 residues. In germline, CDR1 is SEHNR, CDR2 FQNEAQ (reference sequence). Between the trimmed V and J ends, which lost 3 bases and 6 bases, there was a span of 6 bases. The CDR3 sequence is CASSLSGNEQFF. The CDR3, as DNA: TGTGCCAGCAGCTTGAGCGGCAATGAGCAGTTCTTC.

This chain connects TRBV5-1 to TRBJ1-2, with D unclear. CDR3 size: 14 residues. Trimming removed 3 bases at V and 5 bases at J, with 14 bases between. Germline V gene lookup returns CDR1 SGHRS and CDR2 YFSETQ. The CDR3 reads CASSWGTGLYGYTF. The CDR3, as DNA: TGCGCCAGCAGCTGGGGAACGGGATTATATGGCTACACCTTC.

The sample holds a few counts of this clone. The genes are TRBV5-6 and TRBJ1-1; D is perhaps TRBD1 (6 bases). The CDR3 extends over 14 amino acids. V was clipped by 4 bases and J by 4 bases, with 14 bases between them. In germline, CDR1 is SGHDT, CDR2 YYEEEE. CDR3 in DNA: TGTGCCAGCAGCGTCCACAGGGCGAGCACTGAAGCTTTCTTT. It yields the protein CASSVHRASTEAFF.

This clone was seen just once. The V call is TRBV6-5, the J call TRBJ1-1; 8 bases match TRBD1. Germline trimming cut 6 bases from V and 5 bases from J; bases unmatched to any gene: 8. The CDR3 loop spans 14 amino acids. CDR1 MNHEY and CDR2 SVGAGI come from the germline V gene. The CDR3 spells CASRPGGARTEAFF. CDR3 nucleotides: TGTGCCAGCAGACCAGGGGGCGCAAGGACTGAAGCTTTCTTT.

The rearrangement links TRBV27 to TRBJ2-5; 15 bases line up with TRBD2. The CDR3 covers 17 residues. CDR1 and CDR2 from the germline V gene are MNHEY and SMNVEV (reference sequence). The V gene end was trimmed by 2 bases and the J gene end by 5 bases; junction bases not matched to a gene: 6. The CDR3 spells CASSLGGGTSGRETQYF. DNA of the CDR3: TGTGCCAGCAGTTTAGGGGGGGGGACTAGCGGGAGGGAGACCCAGTACTTC.

The chain recombines TRBV5-1 with TRBJ1-2, with 8 bases fitting TRBD1. The V gene end was trimmed by 1 base and the J gene end by 8 bases; junction bases not matched to a gene: 7. There are 14 residues in the CDR3. Germline-derived CDR1 and CDR2 are SGHRS and YFSETQ. CDR3 sequence (DNA): TGCGCCAGCAGCTTGTCGGACAGGGTCGGAGGCTACACCTTC. Translating it yields CASSLSDRVGGYTF.

The chain joins TRBV30 to TRBJ1-1, with a possible D match to TRBD1 (6 bases). Trimming took off 5 bases at V and 1 base at J, with 17 bases between the two ends. CDR1 GTSNPN and CDR2 SVGIG come from the germline V gene (reference sequence). The CDR3 consists of 15 residues. The CDR3 bases are TGTGCCTGGGAAATGAGGGGACAAAGGAACACTGAAGCTTTCTTT. Translating gives CAWEMRGQRNTEAFF.

The gene calls are TRBV24-1 and TRBJ2-7, with 8 bases identical to TRBD1. Germline V lookup: CDR1 KGHDR, CDR2 SFDVKD. The V and J ends lost 6 bases and 4 bases, in that order; junction bases with no gene match: 7. The CDR3 length is 14 residues. CDR3 bases: TGTGCCACCAGTACCCCGGACAGGGCTTACGAGCAGTACTTC. This encodes CATSTPDRAYEQYF.

The chain is built from TRBV5-6 and TRBJ2-7, with D tentatively TRBD2 (5 bases). There are 16 residues in the CDR3. Germline V gene data show CDR1 as SGHDT and CDR2 as YYEEEE. V lost 4 bases to trimming and J lost 2 bases, with 19 bases between them. CDR3 region: CASSREGGSGAYEQYF. Here the CDR3 DNA reads TGTGCCAGCAGCAGAGAGGGTGGGAGTGGGGCCTACGAGCAGTACTTC.

This clone was seen a single time. The CDR3 loop is CASSVDMEEPQHF. The DNA for the CDR3 is TGTGCCAGTAGTGTCGACATGGAAGAGCCCCAGCATTTT. The chain is built from TRBV19 and TRBJ1-5; no firm D call. Germline V gene sequence: CDR1 LNHDA, CDR2 SQIVND (reference sequence). The V end lost 5 bases, the J end lost 8 bases, and 13 bases lay between the germline ends. There are 13 residues in the CDR3.

The V gene is TRBV6-5, the J gene TRBJ1-1, with 8 bases identical to TRBD1. Germline V lookup: CDR1 MNHEY, CDR2 SVGAGI. The CDR3 is 14 residues long. V shed 5 bases and J 1 base; nucleotides not matched to a gene: 3. CDR3 sequence reads: CASSLGQGNTEAFF. The CDR3 coding sequence is TGTGCCAGCAGTCTCGGACAGGGGAACACTGAAGCTTTCTTT.

The chain links TRBV7-9 to TRBJ2-7; D is perhaps TRBD1 (6 bases). The germline V gene encodes CDR1 SEHNR and CDR2 FQNEAQ (reference sequence). With 6 bases removed from V and 3 bases from J, the gap between germline ends came to 12 bases. The CDR3 covers 13 residues. CDR3 protein: CASSPGTLYEQYF. The CDR3 DNA sequence: TGTGCCAGCAGTCCCGGGACACTCTACGAGCAGTACTTC.

This chain connects TRBV10-2 to TRBJ1-3, with unresolved D. The CDR3 is made up of 13 amino acids. Trimming cost V 7 bases and J 4 bases, with 11 bases left between them. Per germline, CDR1 WSHSY and CDR2 SAAADI. CDR3 bases: TGCGCCAGCAAGCCTGACGGGGGAAACACCATATATTTT. Protein: CASKPDGGNTIYF.

This clone was recorded a few times. The V and J genes are TRBV19 and TRBJ2-7, with TRBD1 identical over 9 bases. This CDR3 has 14 residues. The germline V gene has CDR1 LNHDA and CDR2 SQIVND (reference sequence). After removal of 2 bases from V and 3 bases from J, the junction contained 2 bases not matched to a gene. The CDR3 loop reads CASSIMTGGYEQYF. For the CDR3, the DNA is TGTGCCAGTAGTATAATGACAGGGGGCTACGAGCAGTACTTC.

The chain has TRBV29-1 and TRBJ2-7; D perhaps matches TRBD1 (6 bases). V dropped 6 bases and J dropped 7 bases, with 19 bases sitting between them. Germline values: CDR1 SQVTM, CDR2 ANQGSEA. This CDR3 comprises 13 residues. DNA for the CDR3: TGCAGCGTCCGGGACAATTACCCCCCGGAGCAGTACTTC. Translating gives CSVRDNYPPEQYF.

The chain is built from TRBV28 and TRBJ2-7, with 12 bases fitting TRBD2. The trim removed 6 bases at V and 3 bases at J, leaving 6 bases unmatched. This CDR3 comprises 15 residues. CDR1 MDHEN and CDR2 SYDVKM come from the germline V gene. DNA of the CDR3: TGTGCCAGCAGCCTGGGACTAGCGGGCGTCTACGAGCAGTACTTC. Its protein product is CASSLGLAGVYEQYF.

The rearrangement links TRBV18 to TRBJ2-5; TRBD1 might be the D (5 bases). The V and J ends lost 2 bases and 1 base respectively, with 8 bases between them. The CDR3 runs to 14 residues. The germline CDR1 and CDR2 sequences are KGHSH and LQKENI. CDR3 amino acids: CASSPGHLQETQYF. For the CDR3, the DNA is TGTGCCAGCTCACCAGGACACCTCCAAGAGACCCAGTACTTC.

This sequence joins TRBV28 and TRBJ1-6, with 7 bases matching TRBD1. V trimming: 11 bases; J trimming: 8 bases; junction bases outside the gene matches: 9. In germline, CDR1 is MDHEN, CDR2 SYDVKM. The CDR3 has 13 amino acids. This CDR3 reads CALSRDSHSPLHF. CDR3 nucleotide sequence: TGTGCCCTTTCCCGGGACAGCCATTCACCCCTCCACTTT.

The V gene is TRBV5-1, the J gene TRBJ1-5, with D perhaps matching TRBD1 (5 bases). V was shortened by 1 base and J by 4 bases, with 12 bases between the two germline ends. Germline loops: CDR1 SGHRS, CDR2 YFSETQ. The CDR3 loop spans 15 amino acids. CDR3 amino acids: CASSLTGGSNQPQHF. The CDR3 nucleotides are TGCGCCAGCAGCTTGACGGGGGGATCGAATCAGCCCCAGCATTTT. Full variable domain (remainder filled in from reference TRBV5-1 and TRBJ1-5): KAGVTQTPRYLIKTRGQQVTLSCSPISGHRSVSWYQQTPGQGLQFLFEYFSETQRNKGNFPGRFSGRQFSNSRSEMNVSTLELGDSALYLCASSLTGGSNQPQHFGDGTRLSIL.

V usage is TRBV6-2 or TRBV6-3 and J usage is TRBJ2-7, with TRBD2 as a possible D gene (6 bases). Trimming cost V 2 bases and J 1 base, with 6 bases left between them. CDR1 MNHEY and CDR2 SVGEGT come from the germline V gene. The CDR3 extends over 13 amino acids. The CDR3 nucleotides read TGTGCCAGCAGTTACGGGGGGTCCTACGAGCAGTACTTC. It is translated as CASSYGGSYEQYF.

The CDR3 sequence: CASRPGQGFIGYTF. CDR3 DNA sequence: TGTGCCAGCAGACCCGGGCAGGGCTTCATTGGCTACACCTTC. The chain recombines TRBV2 with TRBJ1-2; tentatively, D is TRBD1 (5 bases). The CDR3 length is 14 residues. Trimming removed 6 bases at V and 7 bases at J, with 18 bases between. Germline CDR1 is SNHLY and CDR2 is FYNNEI.

This rearrangement joins TRBV2 to TRBJ2-7; 7 nucleotides align to TRBD1. This CDR3 comprises 14 residues. Germline CDR1 reads SNHLY; CDR2 reads FYNNEI. With V trimmed by 5 bases and J by 2 bases, 6 bases remained unmatched. The CDR3 is CASSITGVTYEQYF. CDR3 in DNA: TGTGCCAGCAGTATTACAGGGGTTACCTACGAGCAGTACTTC.

This chain connects TRBV28 to TRBJ1-1; 7 bases are shared with TRBD1. The CDR3 length is 13 residues. The ends lost 6 bases at V and 4 bases at J; junction bases unmatched: 5. The germline gives CDR1 MDHEN, CDR2 SYDVKM. The CDR3 protein is CASRITGATEAFF. CDR3 nucleotide sequence: TGTGCCAGCAGGATTACAGGGGCCACTGAAGCTTTCTTT.

This sequence joins TRBV12-3 or TRBV12-4 and TRBJ1-4; D is ambiguous. The better agreement between TRBJ2-2 and the DNA end casts doubt on the J call. The CDR3 sequence is 11 residues long. In DNA, the CDR3 is TGTGCCAGCAGTATAGGGGGGGAGCTGTTTTTT. It yields the protein CASSIGGELFF.

V is TRBV30 and J is TRBJ1-2, with D possibly being TRBD1 (6 bases). Per the germline V gene, CDR1 is GTSNPN and CDR2 is SVGIG (reference sequence). V was clipped by 5 bases and J by 6 bases, with 13 bases between them. There are 12 residues in the CDR3. CDR3 nucleotide sequence: TGTGCCTGGGGGTCGGGGGGCCATGGCTACACCTTC. This sequence encodes CAWGSGGHGYTF.

This sequence joins TRBV6-5 and TRBJ1-1; a possible D gene is TRBD1 (5 bases). CDR3 length: 14 residues. With 8 bases removed from V and 2 bases from J, the gap between germline ends came to 15 bases. Germline lookup yields CDR1 MNHEY and CDR2 SVGAGI. The CDR3 bases are TGTGCCAGCGGGACGGGGGGTTTTAACACTGAAGCTTTCTTT. This gives the protein CASGTGGFNTEAFF.